The rows below give T cell receptor beta chains drawn from one sample of a study of spatial heterogeneity in lung cancer. TCRdb ran MiXCR on the 5' RACE reads and lists one entry per CDR3 protein. Of about 100,000 distinct CDR3 sequences listed, approximately 4.4% are singletons. This material consisted of lung tumor tissue, taken at surgery. The receptors shown here come from a male donor with early-stage non-small cell lung cancer. Both conserved end residues are part of each CDR3. D genes are given only for firm matches. Where a row states a size, it is once, few, many or the class of an expanded clone; other rows omit it.

D gene	V gene	J gene	clone size	CDR3 DNA	CDR3 protein
-	TRBV29-1	TRBJ2-1	many	TGCAGCGTCAGAGGCGACGGCGGGATTTGGTACAATGAGCAGTTCTTC	CSVRGDGGIWYNEQFF
TRBD2	TRBV12-3/TRBV12-4	TRBJ2-1	many	TGTGCCAGCAGTCAAAGCGGGAGGAGGGATGAGCAGTTCTTC	CASSQSGRRDEQFF
-	TRBV7-2	TRBJ2-5	many	TGTGCCAGCAGCTTAGAAGGCTCCGTAGAAGAGACCCAGTACTTC	CASSLEGSVEETQYF
-	TRBV5-1	TRBJ1-2	many	TGCGCCAGCACCCGAGATGAGGGCGGCTACACCTTC	CASTRDEGGYTF
-	TRBV20-1	TRBJ2-7	many	TGCAGTGCTAGGGAAAGGCTAGCGCGTGAGCAGTACTTC	CSARERLAREQYF
-	TRBV28	TRBJ1-1	few	TGTGCCAGCAGTACGTACAAGAGGATCACTGAAGCTTTCTTT	CASSTYKRITEAFF
TRBD2	TRBV20-1	TRBJ2-1	-	TGCAGTGCTCAAAGCGGGAGCATTAGGGGTGAGCAGTTCTTC	CSAQSGSIRGEQFF
-	TRBV13	TRBJ2-7	many	TGTGCCAGCAGCTTATTTCTACCCGGGGCGGAAAAGTACTTC	CASSLFLPGAEKYF
-	TRBV28	TRBJ2-1	many	TGTGCCAGCACGGGCCTTGGGCGCAATGAGCAGTTCTTC	CASTGLGRNEQFF
-	TRBV10-3	TRBJ2-7	many	TGTGCCATCAGTGAAGGACCCAATGGACCCTACGAGCAGTACTTC	CAISEGPNGPYEQYF
-	TRBV10-3	TRBJ1-5	many	TGTGCCATCAGTGAGGGGCTTGGGAGCAATCAGCCCCAGCATTTT	CAISEGLGSNQPQHF
-	TRBV28	TRBJ1-1	many	TGTGCCAGCGAAGAGGGGAACACTGAAGCTTTCTTT	CASEEGNTEAFF
-	TRBV6-6	TRBJ1-5	many	TGTGCCAGCACCCCATCCGGGAAAAATACCTATAGCAATCAGCCCCAGCATTTT	CASTPSGKNTYSNQPQHF
-	TRBV20-1	TRBJ1-5	many	TGCAGTGCTAGCGGTGGTAACAATCAGCCCCAGCATTTT	CSASGGNNQPQHF
-	TRBV29-1	TRBJ2-3	few	TGCAGCGTTATCGAGGGCACAGATACGCAGTATTTT	CSVIEGTDTQYF
TRBD2	TRBV3-1	TRBJ2-1	many	TGTGCCAGCAGCCCATTCCGTAGCGGGAGGGCCGTCAATGAGCAGTTCTTC	CASSPFRSGRAVNEQFF
-	TRBV27	TRBJ2-7	many	TGTGCCAGCAGTTTTTCGAGCGGAGAGTGGGAGCAGTACTTC	CASSFSSGEWEQYF
-	TRBV7-9	TRBJ1-2	-	TGTGCCAGCAGTCCCCTTGTCGCAGCCCGACTGAACTATGGCTACACCTTC	CASSPLVAARLNYGYTF
TRBD2	TRBV6-1	TRBJ2-7	-	TGTGCCAGCAGTGAAAGCGGGAACTACGAGCAGTACTTC	CASSESGNYEQYF
-	TRBV28	TRBJ1-1	many	TGTGCCAGCAGTTTGGCAGGGATGAACACTGAAGCTTTCTTT	CASSLAGMNTEAFF
-	TRBV3-1	TRBJ1-3	many	TGTGCCAGCAGGGGCGGTGGAAACACCATATATTTT	CASRGGGNTIYF
-	TRBV6-5	TRBJ2-6	few	TGTGCCAGCAGTTATCGGGGGACGGGGGCCAACGTCCTGACTTTC	CASSYRGTGANVLTF
TRBD1	TRBV29-1	TRBJ1-2	many	TGCAGCGTTCGGACAGGGGGTGATGGCTACACCTTC	CSVRTGGDGYTF
TRBD2	TRBV20-1	TRBJ2-1	many	TGCAGTGCTAGAGTCCAGCGGGAGGCATCGGAGCAGTTCTTC	CSARVQREASEQFF
TRBD1	TRBV5-1	TRBJ1-1	many	TGCGCCAGCAGCTTACTTCCGACAGGGGAGAACACTGAAGCTTTCTTT	CASSLLPTGENTEAFF
-	TRBV11-2	TRBJ2-1	many	TGTGCCAGCAGCTTAGTTTCCAGTAACAATGAGCAGTTCTTC	CASSLVSSNNEQFF
-	TRBV6-6	TRBJ2-2	few	TGTGCCAGCAGTTACCGGGCGGGCACCGGGGAGCTGTTTTTT	CASSYRAGTGELFF
-	TRBV20-1	TRBJ1-6	many	TGCAGTGCTAGTCGTAGGAATTCACCCCTCCACTTT	CSASRRNSPLHF
TRBD1	TRBV2	TRBJ1-6	many	TGTGCCAGCAGTGGACCAGGGGGAAATTCACCCCTCCACTTT	CASSGPGGNSPLHF
TRBD2	TRBV3-1	TRBJ2-7	-	TGTGCCAGCAGCCATTCGGCTAGCGGGGGCTACGAGCAGTACTTC	CASSHSASGGYEQYF
-	TRBV2	TRBJ2-2	many	TGTGCCAGCAGTGGGTCGGACAGTAACACCGGGGAGCTGTTTTTT	CASSGSDSNTGELFF
TRBD1	TRBV6-5	TRBJ2-6	many	TGTGCCAGCAGTTACTCGAGTCAGGGGGATTTTCCATCTGGGGCCAACGTCCTGACTTTC	CASSYSSQGDFPSGANVLTF
-	TRBV4-1	TRBJ2-7	few	TGCGCCAGCAGCCAATCCTATACCTACGAGCAGTACTTC	CASSQSYTYEQYF
TRBD2	TRBV4-1	TRBJ2-1	many	TGCGCCAGCAGCCAAGGTGCTCTAGCGGGAGGGTACAATGAGCAGTTCTTC	CASSQGALAGGYNEQFF
-	TRBV18	TRBJ2-1	many	TGTGCCAGCTCACCATTCAGTGAGCAGTTCTTC	CASSPFSEQFF
-	TRBV28	TRBJ2-3	many	TGTGCCAGCAGTAGAGCGGACCAGACAGATACGCAGTATTTT	CASSRADQTDTQYF
-	TRBV20-1	TRBJ2-2	few	TGCAGTGCTAGCCAAACCCTTGGGGGCACCGGGGAGCTGTTTTTT	CSASQTLGGTGELFF
-	TRBV2	TRBJ1-1	many	TGTGCCAGCAGTGTAGGCCAGGGAAGAAACACTGAAGCTTTCTTT	CASSVGQGRNTEAFF
TRBD1	TRBV2	TRBJ2-3	many	TGTGCCCACAAGGGGGGCACAGGGGGCACTTATCGCACAGATACGCAGTATTTT	CAHKGGTGGTYRTDTQYF
TRBD2	TRBV6-5	TRBJ2-7	many	TGTGCCAGCAGGCCGACTAGCGGGAGAAGGTACGAGCAGTACTTC	CASRPTSGRRYEQYF
TRBD2	TRBV28	TRBJ2-5	many	TGTGCCAGCAGTCCGATGGGACTAGTAGGACAAGAGACCCAGTACTTC	CASSPMGLVGQETQYF
-	TRBV19	TRBJ2-5	-	TGTGCCAGTAGTCCTCCAAGTGGGACCCAGTACTTC	CASSPPSGTQYF